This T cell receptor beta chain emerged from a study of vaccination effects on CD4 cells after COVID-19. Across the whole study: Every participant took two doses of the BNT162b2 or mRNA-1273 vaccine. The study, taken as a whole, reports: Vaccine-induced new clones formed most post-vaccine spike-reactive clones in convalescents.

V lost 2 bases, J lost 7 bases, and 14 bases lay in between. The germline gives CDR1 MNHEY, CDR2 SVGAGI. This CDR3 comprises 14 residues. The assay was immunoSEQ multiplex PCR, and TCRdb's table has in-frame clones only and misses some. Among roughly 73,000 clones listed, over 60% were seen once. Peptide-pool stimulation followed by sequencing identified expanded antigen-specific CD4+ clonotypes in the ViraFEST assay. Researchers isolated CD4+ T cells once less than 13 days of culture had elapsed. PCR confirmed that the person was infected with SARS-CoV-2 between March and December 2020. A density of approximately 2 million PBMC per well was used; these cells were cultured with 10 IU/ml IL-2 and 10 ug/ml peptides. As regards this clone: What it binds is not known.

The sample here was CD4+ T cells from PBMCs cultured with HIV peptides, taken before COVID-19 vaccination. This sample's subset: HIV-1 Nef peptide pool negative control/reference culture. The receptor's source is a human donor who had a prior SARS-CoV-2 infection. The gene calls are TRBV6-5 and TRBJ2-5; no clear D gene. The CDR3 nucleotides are TGTGCCAGCAGTTACCGACAAGGGATGGCGACCCAGTACTTC. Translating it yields CASSYRQGMATQYF.